This paragraph covers one T cell receptor (beta chain) sequence. Antigen: not known. Profiled with immunoSEQ multiplex PCR; TCRdb holds only in-frame clones, not every one. The sample has 15,000 or so clones; approximately 70% are singletons. Graft tissue processing released intraepithelial and lamina propria lymphocytes. This sample stems from a study of graft-versus-host responses after intestinal transplantation. Overall study results and limits: There was an association between peak levels of circulating GvH clones and early post-transplant HvG declines.

Germline V gene data show CDR1 as SNHLY and CDR2 as FYNNEI. CDR3 length: 14 amino acids. Trimming pared 3 bases from V and 7 bases from J, leaving 12 bases between. Material: ileum tissue, obtained approximately 780 days after intestinal transplantation. V gene TRBV2 combines with J gene TRBJ1-4; the D is unclear. The source of this sequence is a human patient who received an intestinal transplant, so some T cells may come from the graft donor. DNA for the CDR3: TGTGCCAGCAGTGAGCTGGTGAGAAGTGAAAAACTGTTTTTT. It translates to CASSELVRSEKLFF.